This entry lists 2 T cell receptor beta chains sequenced from one sample in a study of cytomegalovirus exposure and HLA in healthy donors. The PCR used 60 Vbeta and 13 Jbeta primers. This table comes from immunoSEQ multiplex PCR, and its TCRdb copy is limited to in-frame clones, with some not included. The repertoire holds about 150,000 clones, with roughly 83% as singletons. Sequenced sample: PBMCs. Receptors originate from a woman between 18 and 29 years old in good health and CMV-seronegative.

This chain uses TRBV7-9 with TRBJ2-3; D is undetermined. The length of the CDR3 is 14 residues. V was shortened by 3 bases and J by 0 bases, with 7 bases between the two germline ends. Germline lookup yields CDR1 SEHNR and CDR2 FQNEAQ (reference sequence). The CDR3 is CASSFGQSTDTQYF. The CDR3 DNA follows: TGTGCCAGCAGCTTTGGGCAAAGCACAGATACGCAGTATTTT.

The chain uses TRBV7-9 and TRBJ2-7; D might be TRBD1 (5 bases). V lost 3 bases, J lost 0 bases, and 15 bases lay in between. This CDR3 has 16 amino acids. Germline assignment: CDR1 SEHNR and CDR2 FQNEAQ (reference sequence). The CDR3 reads CASSLMGQGPSYEQYF. In DNA form, the CDR3 reads TGTGCCAGCAGCTTGATGGGGCAGGGTCCCTCCTACGAGCAGTACTTC.